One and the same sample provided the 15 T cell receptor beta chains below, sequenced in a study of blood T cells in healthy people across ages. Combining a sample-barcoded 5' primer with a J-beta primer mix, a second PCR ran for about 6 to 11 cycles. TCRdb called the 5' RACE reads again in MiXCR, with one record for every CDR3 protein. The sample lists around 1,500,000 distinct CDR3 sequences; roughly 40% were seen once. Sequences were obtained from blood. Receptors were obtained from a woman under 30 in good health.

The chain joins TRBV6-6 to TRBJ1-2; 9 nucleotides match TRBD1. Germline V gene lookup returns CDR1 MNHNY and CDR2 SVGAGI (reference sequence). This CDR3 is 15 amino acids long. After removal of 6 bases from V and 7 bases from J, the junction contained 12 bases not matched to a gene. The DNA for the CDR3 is TGTGCCAGCAGGGGGGGACAGGGTCCAGTCAGTGGCTACACCTTC. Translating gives CASRGGQGPVSGYTF.

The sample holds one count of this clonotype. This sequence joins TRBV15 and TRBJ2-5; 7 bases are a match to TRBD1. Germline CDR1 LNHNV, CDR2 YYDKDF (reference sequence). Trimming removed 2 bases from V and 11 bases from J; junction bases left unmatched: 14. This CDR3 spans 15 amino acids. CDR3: CATSRNPQGLGEQYF. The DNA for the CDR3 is TGTGCCACCAGCAGAAACCCACAGGGGCTAGGGGAGCAGTACTTC.

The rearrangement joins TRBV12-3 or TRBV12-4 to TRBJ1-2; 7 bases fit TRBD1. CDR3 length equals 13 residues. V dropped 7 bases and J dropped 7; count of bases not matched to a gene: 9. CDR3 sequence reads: CASIQDRTGGYTF. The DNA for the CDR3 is TGTGCCAGCATTCAGGACAGGACGGGTGGCTACACCTTC.

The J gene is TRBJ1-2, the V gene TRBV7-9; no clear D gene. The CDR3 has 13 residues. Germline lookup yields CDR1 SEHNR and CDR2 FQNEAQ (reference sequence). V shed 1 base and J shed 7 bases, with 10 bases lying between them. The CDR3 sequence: CASSLVSPPGYTF. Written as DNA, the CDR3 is TGTGCCAGCAGCTTAGTTAGTCCCCCTGGCTACACCTTC.

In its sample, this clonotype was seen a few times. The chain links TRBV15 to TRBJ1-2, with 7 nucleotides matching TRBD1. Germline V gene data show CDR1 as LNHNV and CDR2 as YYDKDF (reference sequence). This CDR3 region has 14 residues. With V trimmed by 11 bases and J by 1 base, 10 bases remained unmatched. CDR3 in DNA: TGTGCCGCAAGAGCGACAGGGAGTAACTATGGCTACACCTTC. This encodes CAARATGSNYGYTF.

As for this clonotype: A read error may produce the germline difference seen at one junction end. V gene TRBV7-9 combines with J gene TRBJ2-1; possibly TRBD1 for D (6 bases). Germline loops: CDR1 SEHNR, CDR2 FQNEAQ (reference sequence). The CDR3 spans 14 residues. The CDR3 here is CVSSLAQGSDEQFF. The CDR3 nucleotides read TGTGTCAGCAGCTTGGCACAGGGATCGGATGAGCAGTTCTTC. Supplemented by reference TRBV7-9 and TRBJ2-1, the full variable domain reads DTGVSQNPRHKITKRGQNVTFRCDPISEHNRLYWYRQTLGQGPEFLTYFQNEAQLEKSRLLSDRFSAERPKGSFSTLEIQRTEQGDSAMYLCVSSLAQGSDEQFFGPGTRLTVL.

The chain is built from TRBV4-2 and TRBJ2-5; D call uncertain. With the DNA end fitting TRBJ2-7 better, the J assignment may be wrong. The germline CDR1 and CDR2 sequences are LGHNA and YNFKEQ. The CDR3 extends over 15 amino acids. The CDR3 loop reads CASSQARTSTYEQYF. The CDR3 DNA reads TGTGCCAGCAGCCAAGCGAGGACCTCCACCTACGAGCAGTACTTC.

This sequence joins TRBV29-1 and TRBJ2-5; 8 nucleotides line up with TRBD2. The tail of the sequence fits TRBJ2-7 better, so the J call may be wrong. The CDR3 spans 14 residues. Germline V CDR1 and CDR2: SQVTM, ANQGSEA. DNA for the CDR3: TGCAGCGCCGGGGGCGGGACTAGGCACGACGAGCAGTACTTC. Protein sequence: CSAGGGTRHDEQYF.

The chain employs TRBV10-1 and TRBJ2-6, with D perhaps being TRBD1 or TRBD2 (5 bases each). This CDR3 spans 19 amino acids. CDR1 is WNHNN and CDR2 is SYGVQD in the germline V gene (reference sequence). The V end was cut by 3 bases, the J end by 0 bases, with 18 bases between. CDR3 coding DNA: TGCGCCAGCAGTGACCCAACCGAGGGGCCGTTCTCTGGGGCCAACGTCCTGACTTTC. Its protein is CASSDPTEGPFSGANVLTF.

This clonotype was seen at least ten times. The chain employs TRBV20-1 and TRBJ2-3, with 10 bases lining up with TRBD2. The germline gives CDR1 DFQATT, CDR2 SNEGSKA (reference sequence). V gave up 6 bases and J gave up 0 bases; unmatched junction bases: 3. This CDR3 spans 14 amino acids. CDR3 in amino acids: CSAPSGSSTDTQYF. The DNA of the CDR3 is TGCAGTGCCCCTAGCGGGAGTAGCACAGATACGCAGTATTTT.

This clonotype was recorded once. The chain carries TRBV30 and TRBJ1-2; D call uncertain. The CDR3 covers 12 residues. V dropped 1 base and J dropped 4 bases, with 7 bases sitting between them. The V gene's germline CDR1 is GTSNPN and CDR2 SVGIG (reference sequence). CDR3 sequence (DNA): TGTGCCTGGAGTGCCGACTTCTATGGCTACACCTTC. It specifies CAWSADFYGYTF. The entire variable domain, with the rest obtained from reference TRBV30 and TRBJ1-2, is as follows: SQTIHQWPATLVQPVGSPLSLECTVEGTSNPNLYWYRQAAGRGLQLLFYSVGIGQISSEVPQNLSASRPQDRQFILSSKKLLLSDSGFYLCAWSADFYGYTFGSGTRLTVV.

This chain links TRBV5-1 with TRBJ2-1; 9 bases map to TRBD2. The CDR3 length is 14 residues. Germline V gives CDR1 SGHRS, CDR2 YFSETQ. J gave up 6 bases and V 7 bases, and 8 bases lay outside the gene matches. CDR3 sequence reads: CASLDGGGGNEQFF. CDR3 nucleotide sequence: TGCGCCAGCCTAGACGGCGGGGGGGGCAATGAGCAGTTCTTC.

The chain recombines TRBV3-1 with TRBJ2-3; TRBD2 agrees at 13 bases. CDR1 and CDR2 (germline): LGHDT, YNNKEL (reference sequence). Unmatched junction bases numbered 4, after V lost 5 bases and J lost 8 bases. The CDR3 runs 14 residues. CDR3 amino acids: CASSTLAGGATQYF. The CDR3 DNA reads TGTGCCAGCAGCACACTAGCGGGGGGGGCTACGCAGTATTTT.

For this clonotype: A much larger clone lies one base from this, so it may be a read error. The CDR3 spells CASRNTGEAYEQYF. The CDR3 region has the DNA TGTGCCAGCAGGAACACAGGGGAGGCCTACGAGCAGTACTTC. The chain combines TRBV12-3 or TRBV12-4 with TRBJ2-7; possibly TRBD1 for D (7 bases). The CDR3 sequence is 14 residues long. V lost 6 bases, J lost 2 bases, and 14 bases lay in between.

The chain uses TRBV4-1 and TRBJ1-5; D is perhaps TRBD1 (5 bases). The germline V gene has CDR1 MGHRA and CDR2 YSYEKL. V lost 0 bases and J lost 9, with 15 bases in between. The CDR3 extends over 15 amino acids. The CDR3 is CASSQEVGEGRPQHF. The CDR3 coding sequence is TGCGCCAGCAGCCAAGAGGTCGGCGAGGGGCGGCCCCAGCATTTT.